The 29 T cell receptor beta chains given below trace back to one sample, sequenced in a study of cytomegalovirus exposure and HLA in healthy donors. 13 Jbeta primers and 60 Vbeta primers were used for the PCR. TCRdb keeps only in-frame clones here, not all; method: immunoSEQ multiplex PCR. The sample holds under 65,000 clones. Sequenced material: PBMCs. All receptors derive from a woman aged 40 to 50 in good health and CMV-seronegative.

J is TRBJ2-3 and V is TRBV5-1, with 10 positions matching TRBD1. Germline loops: CDR1 SGHRS, CDR2 YFSETQ. V lost 3 bases and J lost 3; bases outside the gene matches: 10. This CDR3 contains 17 residues. CDR3 in DNA: TGCGCCAGCAGCTGGGGGCGACAGGGGGCGCGGACAGATACGCAGTATTTT. Its translation is CASSWGRQGARTDTQYF.

The rearrangement uses TRBV9 and TRBJ1-5; 9 nucleotides agree with TRBD1. Trimming took 0 bases from V and 5 from J; bases not matched to a gene: 3. Germline V gene data show CDR1 as SGDLS and CDR2 as YYNGEE. This CDR3 is built from 15 residues. CDR3 nucleotide sequence: TGTGCCAGCAGCGTAGCCGACAGGGGGGATCAGCCCCAGCATTTT. Protein product: CASSVADRGDQPQHF.

The V and J genes are TRBV5-1 and TRBJ2-3; 9 bases agree with TRBD2. Per germline, CDR1 SGHRS and CDR2 YFSETQ. This CDR3 spans 16 amino acids. V lost 4 bases and J lost 0; bases outside the gene matches: 6. Here the CDR3 reads CASSPGTSTSTDTQYF. DNA of the CDR3: TGCGCCAGCAGCCCTGGGACTAGCACTAGCACAGATACGCAGTATTTT.

CDR3 sequence (DNA): TGTGCCATCAGTGACGGAACTAGCGGCGCCAAAAACATTCAGTACTTC. It translates to CAISDGTSGAKNIQYF. The gene calls are TRBV10-3 and TRBJ2-4, with 8 bases identical to TRBD2. CDR1 and CDR2 from the germline V gene are ENHRY and SYGVKD. This CDR3 spans 16 amino acids. The V and J ends lost 3 bases and 1 base, in that order; junction bases with no gene match: 5.

This chain uses TRBV7-2 with TRBJ2-1; 8 nucleotides match TRBD1. V was clipped by 1 base and J by 9 bases; unmatched bases: 5. This CDR3 has 14 residues. Germline lookup yields CDR1 SGHTA and CDR2 FQGNSA. The chain's CDR3 is CASSLGQGAGEQFF. The CDR3 DNA is TGTGCCAGCAGCTTAGGTCAGGGGGCTGGTGAGCAGTTCTTC.

The chain couples TRBV10-3 to TRBJ1-1; D is possibly TRBD1 (5 bases). Germline-derived CDR1 and CDR2 are ENHRY and SYGVKD. This CDR3 is 11 amino acids long. With 4 bases removed from V and 7 bases from J, the gap between germline ends came to 7 bases. CDR3 DNA: TGTGCCATCAGTGCAGGGAATGAAGCTTTCTTT. This encodes CAISAGNEAFF.

The genes are TRBV6-6 and TRBJ2-2; 7 nucleotides line up with TRBD1. The CDR3 contains 14 residues. The V and J ends lost 7 bases and 3 bases, in that order; junction bases with no gene match: 5. In germline, CDR1 is MNHNY, CDR2 SVGAGI (reference sequence). CDR3 bases: TGTGCCAGCACCTCCGGGACAGACACCGGGGAGCTGTTTTTT. Translation: CASTSGTDTGELFF.

This chain uses TRBV6-5 with TRBJ2-7, with D perhaps TRBD2 (6 bases). The CDR3 runs to 14 residues. Germline-derived CDR1 and CDR2 are MNHEY and SVGAGI. V gave up 2 bases and J gave up 6 bases, with 14 bases separating them. The DNA for the CDR3 is TGTGCCAGCAGTTACGCCCGGGACTCCAGCGAGCAGTACTTC. It encodes CASSYARDSSEQYF.

The chain employs TRBV18 and TRBJ1-3; D might be TRBD1 (5 bases). The ends were cut back, 3 bases at V and 1 base at J, with 10 bases in the middle. CDR3 length: 15 amino acids. Germline CDR1 reads KGHSH; CDR2 reads LQKENI. The CDR3 loop reads CASSPIGTSGNTIYF. DNA for the CDR3: TGTGCCAGCTCACCGATAGGGACTTCTGGAAACACCATATATTTT.

CDR3 loop: CATSRPPGGPAEQYF. The CDR3 DNA follows: TGTGCCACCAGCAGGCCTCCCGGGGGACCAGCCGAGCAGTACTTC. The chain joins TRBV15 to TRBJ2-7; tentatively, D is TRBD2 (6 bases). There are 15 residues in the CDR3. Trimming cost V 3 bases and J 6 bases, with 18 bases left between them. Germline-derived CDR1 and CDR2 are LNHNV and YYDKDF (reference sequence).

The chain carries TRBV2 and TRBJ1-2; 8 bases align to TRBD1. Germline V gene lookup returns CDR1 SNHLY and CDR2 FYNNEI. The V and J ends lost 7 bases and 0 bases, in that order; junction bases with no gene match: 16. This CDR3 has 18 amino acids. The CDR3 DNA reads as TGTGCCAGCATCCGCGGGCTCGACAGGGGAGCTTCTAACTATGGCTACACCTTC. Translated: CASIRGLDRGASNYGYTF.

The J gene is TRBJ2-5, the V gene TRBV2; TRBD1 agrees at 10 bases. V lost 6 bases and J lost 2; bases outside the gene matches: 3. Germline CDR1 and CDR2: SNHLY and FYNNEI. This CDR3 contains 14 residues. The DNA for the CDR3 is TGTGCCAGCAGGACGGGACAGGGGCAAGAGACCCAGTACTTC. Protein product: CASRTGQGQETQYF.

V and J are TRBV4-3 and TRBJ1-2; TRBD1 matches at 7 bases. The CDR3 extends over 16 amino acids. Unmatched junction bases numbered 10, after V lost 2 bases and J lost 4 bases. The germline V gene has CDR1 LGHNA and CDR2 YSLEER. The CDR3 sequence: CASSQSRDSRTYGYTF. The CDR3 coding sequence is TGCGCCAGCAGCCAATCCCGGGACAGCCGGACCTATGGCTACACCTTC.

The gene calls are TRBV5-4 and TRBJ1-1; possible D gene TRBD1, 6 bases. The CDR3 loop spans 16 amino acids. Deletions cut 0 bases from V and 2 bases from J, with 14 bases between. CDR1 and CDR2 (germline): SGHNT, YYREEE (reference sequence). The CDR3: CASSLAHIQGNTEAFF. CDR3 in DNA: TGTGCCAGCAGCTTGGCCCATATACAGGGAAACACTGAAGCTTTCTTT.

The genes are TRBV6-5 and TRBJ2-3, with D perhaps TRBD1 (6 bases). The CDR3 runs to 14 residues. Trimming removed 6 bases from V and 4 bases from J, with 14 bases in between. Looked up from germline, CDR1 is MNHEY and CDR2 is SVGAGI. Here the CDR3 reads CASRATGSADTQYF. In DNA form, the CDR3 reads TGTGCCAGCAGGGCTACAGGGTCGGCAGATACGCAGTATTTT.

The chain joins TRBV30 to TRBJ2-5; maybe TRBD1 (6 bases). The J call may be wrong; the DNA end is better matched by TRBJ2-7. The CDR3 runs to 14 residues. Germline values: CDR1 GTSNPN, CDR2 SVGIG (reference sequence). CDR3 bases: TGTGCCTGGAGCCACGGGCAGGGGCTCCGCGAGCAGTACTTC. As protein: CAWSHGQGLREQYF.

This chain joins TRBV5-1 and TRBJ2-7, with TRBD2 matching 7 bases. CDR1 SGHRS and CDR2 YFSETQ come from the germline V gene. The CDR3 consists of 14 residues. Losses at the gene ends were 4 bases for V and 0 bases for J; bases not matched to a gene: 4. CDR3 protein: CASSPSGSSYEQYF. The CDR3 DNA reads TGCGCCAGCAGCCCTAGCGGTAGCTCCTACGAGCAGTACTTC.

The V call is TRBV11-2, the J call TRBJ2-7; 13 bases line up with TRBD2. The V gene end was trimmed by 3 bases and the J gene end by 6 bases; junction bases not matched to a gene: 2. Germline V gene data show CDR1 as SGHAT and CDR2 as FQNNGV. The length of the CDR3 is 14 residues. CDR3 DNA sequence: TGTGCCAGCAGCTTCGGGACTAGCGGGGCCGAGCAGTACTTC. This gives the protein CASSFGTSGAEQYF. The whole variable domain, filled in from reference TRBV11-2 and TRBJ2-7, reads EAGVAQSPRYKIIEKRQSVAFWCNPISGHATLYWYQQILGQGPKLLIQFQNNGVVDDSQLPKDRFSAERLKGVDSTLKIQPAKLEDSAVYLCASSFGTSGAEQYFGPGTRLTVT.

V and J are TRBV18 and TRBJ2-1, with 8 bases aligning to TRBD2. Trimming took 3 bases from V and 0 from J; bases not matched to a gene: 4. In germline, CDR1 is KGHSH, CDR2 LQKENI. The CDR3 contains 16 residues. The CDR3 sequence is CASSPLAGSSYNEQFF. CDR3 in DNA: TGTGCCAGCTCACCTTTAGCGGGAAGCTCCTACAATGAGCAGTTCTTC. Supplemented by reference TRBV18 and TRBJ2-1, the full variable domain reads NAGVMQNPRHLVRRRGQEARLRCSPMKGHSHVYWYRQLPEEGLKFMVYLQKENIIDESGMPKERFSAEFPKEGPSILRIQQVVRGDSAAYFCASSPLAGSSYNEQFFGPGTRLTVL.

This chain connects TRBV4-2 to TRBJ1-6, with a possible D match to TRBD1 (5 bases). In germline, CDR1 is LGHNA, CDR2 YNFKEQ. The V end lost 0 bases, the J end lost 8 bases, and 8 bases lay between the germline ends. The CDR3 is 14 amino acids. The CDR3 DNA reads as TGTGCCAGCAGCCAAGAGCAGGGCGATTCACCCCTCCACTTT. It yields the protein CASSQEQGDSPLHF.

For the CDR3, the DNA is TGTGCCAGCAGCTTAGCGGGGGCAGGGCCAAATGAAAAACTGTTTTTT. Its translation is CASSLAGAGPNEKLFF. V gene TRBV7-9 combines with J gene TRBJ1-4, with D perhaps matching TRBD1 (6 bases). The ends were cut back, 0 bases at V and 5 bases at J, with 13 bases in the middle. Germline CDR1 is SEHNR and CDR2 is FQNEAQ (reference sequence). The CDR3 loop spans 16 amino acids.

The genes are TRBV7-2 and TRBJ2-2, with D maybe TRBD1 (5 bases). V dropped 6 bases and J dropped 5 bases, with 19 bases sitting between them. This CDR3 spans 16 amino acids. Germline values: CDR1 SGHTA, CDR2 FQGNSA. The CDR3 DNA follows: TGTGCCAGCAGTCAGAGGACAACCTCGGCGACCGGGGAGCTGTTTTTT. Translating gives CASSQRTTSATGELFF.

This chain joins TRBV19 and TRBJ2-2; no definite D call. Germline V CDR1 and CDR2: LNHDA, SQIVND (reference sequence). The CDR3 length is 12 residues. V lost 8 bases to trimming and J lost 4 bases, with 8 bases between them. CDR3 sequence: CASSERTGELFF. CDR3 DNA sequence: TGTGCCAGTTCGGAGCGCACCGGGGAGCTGTTTTTT.

V usage is TRBV28 and J usage is TRBJ2-7, with TRBD1 as a possible D gene (5 bases). The CDR3 consists of 14 residues. Germline lookup yields CDR1 MDHEN and CDR2 SYDVKM. Trimming left V 5 bases short and J 3 bases short, with 14 bases between. The DNA for the CDR3 is TGTGCCAGCAGTCTTCAAGGGGTTCGCTACGAGCAGTACTTC. Encoded protein: CASSLQGVRYEQYF. Looking up the rest from reference TRBV28 and TRBJ2-7 gives the full variable domain: DVKVTQSSRYLVKRTGEKVFLECVQDMDHENMFWYRQDPGLGLRLIYFSYDVKMKEKGDIPEGYSVSREKKERFSLILESASTNQTSMYLCASSLQGVRYEQYFGPGTRLTVT.

The V and J genes are TRBV7-3 and TRBJ1-6; a weak D match, TRBD1 (6 bases). V lost 5 bases and J 1 base, leaving 24 bases between the germline ends. Germline CDR1 SGHTA, CDR2 FQGTGA. The CDR3 contains 20 residues. In DNA form, the CDR3 reads TGTGCCAGCAGCCTGAGACCCCAACGGGGGGCTGGTTCCTATAATTCACCCCTCCACTTT. Its translation: CASSLRPQRGAGSYNSPLHF. The full variable domain, its missing parts supplied by reference TRBV7-3 and TRBJ1-6, is GAGVSQTPSNKVTEKGKYVELRCDPISGHTALYWYRQSLGQGPEFLIYFQGTGAADDSGLPNDRFFAVRPEGSVSTLKIQRTERGDSAVYLCASSLRPQRGAGSYNSPLHFGNGTRLTVT.

The chain combines TRBV5-1 with TRBJ1-4, with 7 bases that match TRBD1. J lost 1 base, V lost 0 bases, and 0 bases had no gene match. The CDR3 is made up of 15 amino acids. Germline V gene lookup returns CDR1 SGHRS and CDR2 YFSETQ. CDR3 sequence reads: CASSLDRGTNEKLFF. The DNA for the CDR3 is TGCGCCAGCAGCTTGGACAGGGGAACTAATGAAAAACTGTTTTTT.

Points on this clone: An end of the junction does not agree with germline; a read error may underlie this. V and J are TRBV6-5 and TRBJ1-1, with TRBD1 matching over 10 bases. Germline V gene sequence: CDR1 MNHEY, CDR2 SVGAGI. The CDR3 sequence is 14 residues long. CDR3 bases: TGTGCCAGCAGTTCGACAGGGGGCCGGACTGAAGATTTCTTT. Protein product: CASSSTGGRTEDFF.

J is TRBJ1-4 and V is TRBV30; D is unclear. The CDR3 length is 13 residues. Per the germline V gene, CDR1 is GTSNPN and CDR2 is SVGIG (reference sequence). V was trimmed by 4 bases and J by 4 bases, leaving 10 bases between them. The CDR3 DNA sequence: TGTGCCTGGACGAGGGTCATTAATGAAAAACTGTTTTTT. Its protein is CAWTRVINEKLFF.

The gene calls are TRBV7-3 and TRBJ1-2, with D possibly being TRBD1 (5 bases). The CDR3 loop spans 15 amino acids. Trimming left V 0 bases short and J 2 bases short, with 10 bases between. Germline assignment: CDR1 SGHTA and CDR2 FQGTGA. The CDR3 loop is CASSLTPQGNYGYTF. The CDR3 coding sequence is TGTGCCAGCAGCTTAACCCCTCAGGGAAACTATGGCTACACCTTC.